Detailed here is one T cell receptor beta chain. Its matching antigen is unknown. The V and J ends lost 1 base and 5 bases respectively, with 12 bases between them. The CDR3 is 15 amino acids. Germline V gives CDR1 SGHRS, CDR2 YFSETQ. It was with unique molecular identifiers that the TCRbeta library was prepared. One entry per CDR3 protein results from TCRdb running MiXCR on the PCR reads. The table includes a few hundred thousand distinct CDR3 sequences, about a quarter detected once. These data belong to a study of T-cell reconstitution after alpha-beta-depleted transplantation in children. Findings and caveats of the study: About two months after transplant, alpha-beta T cells reportedly came from several hundred expanded graft clones. Surviving recipient cells, namely T cells and thymic progenitors, were the source of high day-60 TCRbeta diversity in some patients. Newly generated T cells supplied most T-cell counts and diversity one year post-transplant.

The material sequenced was PBMCs, taken before TCRalphabeta/CD19-depleted stem cell transplant. This sequence originates from a boy under three years old with Wiskott-Aldrich syndrome, due to receive a stem cell transplant. V and J are TRBV5-1 and TRBJ2-2; D is perhaps TRBD1 (5 bases). Here the CDR3 reads CASSLSRGTTGELFF. The DNA of the CDR3 is TGCGCCAGCAGCTTGTCAAGGGGTACTACCGGGGAGCTGTTTTTT.